Presented here are 16 T cell receptor beta chains from one specimen sequenced in a study of blood T cell repertoires in COVID-19. Repertoires were generated with immunoSEQ multiplex PCR, while TCRdb's copy carries only in-frame clones and drops some. The sample has around 40,000 clones; about nine tenths are singletons. The sample consisted of peripheral blood. Receptors originate from a man aged 45-65 years with active or convalescent COVID-19.

The chain joins TRBV19 to TRBJ1-4; no reliable D call. Per germline, CDR1 LNHDA and CDR2 SQIVND (reference sequence). Trimming shortened V by 6 bases and J by 2 bases, and 10 bases separated the two germline ends. This CDR3 has 14 residues. The DNA for the CDR3 is TGTGCCAGTAGGCCGGGGTATACTAATGAAAAACTGTTTTTT. As protein: CASRPGYTNEKLFF.

The chain employs TRBV2 and TRBJ1-5; D unresolved. Germline lookup yields CDR1 SNHLY and CDR2 FYNNEI. V lost 5 bases and J lost 7, with 12 bases in between. The CDR3 is made up of 13 amino acids. CDR3 sequence reads: CASSTEVNQPQHF. In DNA, the CDR3 is TGTGCCAGCAGTACAGAAGTTAACCAGCCCCAGCATTTT.

This chain connects TRBV7-3 to TRBJ2-5; no firm D call. Germline values: CDR1 SGHTA, CDR2 FQGTGA. Trimming removed 5 bases from V and 2 bases from J, with 9 bases in between. CDR3 length equals 13 residues. CDR3 in amino acids: CASSAEFQETQYF. In DNA form, the CDR3 reads TGTGCCAGCAGCGCGGAGTTTCAAGAGACCCAGTACTTC. Full variable domain (rest looked up from reference TRBV7-3 and TRBJ2-5): GAGVSQTPSNKVTEKGKYVELRCDPISGHTALYWYRQSLGQGPEFLIYFQGTGAADDSGLPNDRFFAVRPEGSVSTLKIQRTERGDSAVYLCASSAEFQETQYFGPGTRLLVL.

The J gene is TRBJ1-2, the V gene TRBV2; TRBD1 agrees at 8 bases. The CDR3 totals 13 residues. The J segment lost 4 bases and the V segment lost 6 bases, leaving 4 bases of the junction unmatched. The germline gives CDR1 SNHLY, CDR2 FYNNEI. The CDR3 DNA reads TGTGCCAGCAGCGAGGGGACAGGCTATGGCTACACCTTC. It yields the protein CASSEGTGYGYTF. The full variable domain, its missing parts supplied by reference TRBV2 and TRBJ1-2, is EPEVTQTPSHQVTQMGQEVILRCVPISNHLYFYWYRQILGQKVEFLVSFYNNEISEKSEIFDDQFSVERPDGSNFTLKIRSTKLEDSAMYFCASSEGTGYGYTFGSGTRLTVV.

The chain recombines TRBV2 with TRBJ2-1; maybe TRBD1 (6 bases). The CDR3 covers 13 residues. V was pared by 2 bases and J by 9 bases, with 11 bases between. Per the germline V gene, CDR1 is SNHLY and CDR2 is FYNNEI. Here the CDR3 DNA reads TGTGCCAGCAGTGAAATCAGGGGTTCTGAGCAGTTCTTC. It translates to CASSEIRGSEQFF.

This rearrangement joins TRBV7-9 to TRBJ1-6; 7 bases are shared with TRBD1. Unmatched junction bases numbered 5, after V lost 4 bases and J lost 5 bases. Germline CDR1 reads SEHNR; CDR2 reads FQNEAQ (reference sequence). This CDR3 comprises 15 residues. In DNA form, the CDR3 reads TGTGCCAGCAGCTCTTGGGACAGCCATAATTCACCCCTCCACTTT. It specifies CASSSWDSHNSPLHF.

The chain carries TRBV9 and TRBJ1-3, with a tentative D call TRBD1 (6 bases). The CDR3 is 14 residues long. CDR1 and CDR2 from the germline V gene are SGDLS and YYNGEE. The V end lost 4 bases, the J end lost 7 bases, and 15 bases lay between the germline ends. For the CDR3, the DNA is TGTGCCAGCAGCCTATGGGAGGGGGAGAACACCATATATTTT. Amino acids: CASSLWEGENTIYF. The full variable domain, rest sourced from reference TRBV9 and TRBJ1-3, is DSGVTQTPKHLITATGQRVTLRCSPRSGDLSVYWYQQSLDQGLQFLIQYYNGEERAKGNILERFSAQQFPDLHSELNLSSLELGDSALYFCASSLWEGENTIYFGEGSWLTVV.

The chain carries TRBV7-3 and TRBJ2-6; 7 bases are shared with TRBD1. Germline V gene sequence: CDR1 SGHTA, CDR2 FQGTGA. The CDR3 is 18 residues long. Unmatched junction bases numbered 11, after V lost 5 bases and J lost 1 base. The CDR3 DNA reads TGTGCCAGCAGCCGGACAGGCGGCCATCAATCTGGGGCCAACGTCCTGACTTTC. Its translation: CASSRTGGHQSGANVLTF.

This chain connects TRBV30 to TRBJ2-7, with a tentative D call TRBD1 (6 bases). CDR3 length equals 14 residues. The V and J ends lost 0 bases and 6 bases respectively, with 15 bases between them. The germline CDR1 and CDR2 sequences are GTSNPN and SVGIG (reference sequence). The CDR3, as DNA: TGTGCCTGGAGTGTACACAGGGTTCATTCCGAGCAGTACTTC. Its protein is CAWSVHRVHSEQYF.

The chain uses TRBV20-1 and TRBJ2-6; 8 bases map to TRBD1. The germline V gene encodes CDR1 DFQATT and CDR2 SNEGSKA (reference sequence). Trimming cost V 3 bases and J 2 bases; bases outside gene matches: 9. The CDR3 covers 17 residues. This CDR3 reads CSASKSPGGAGANVLTF. The CDR3 DNA sequence: TGCAGTGCTAGTAAGTCCCCAGGGGGCGCTGGGGCCAACGTCCTGACTTTC.

In its sample, this clone was seen once. The chain has TRBV21-1 and TRBJ1-4. TRBV21-1 is shown as a pseudogene. This CDR3 has 13 amino acids. CDR3 nucleotides: TGTGCCAGCATCCCGGGAGGTAATGAAAAACTGTTTTTT. As protein: CASIPGGNEKLFF.

The chain is built from TRBV5-1 and TRBJ2-1; 12 nucleotides align to TRBD2. CDR1 and CDR2 from the germline V gene are SGHRS and YFSETQ. With V trimmed by 4 bases and J by 6 bases, 17 bases remained unmatched. The CDR3 is 19 amino acids. CDR3 coding DNA: TGCGCCAGCAGCCCCAGGGTCCTGGTAGGACTAGCGGGATTCAATGAGCAGTTCTTC. Translating it yields CASSPRVLVGLAGFNEQFF.

The chain has TRBV27 and TRBJ1-2, with D tentatively TRBD1 (6 bases). Per the germline V gene, CDR1 is MNHEY and CDR2 is SMNVEV (reference sequence). The V and J ends lost 4 bases and 4 bases respectively, with 22 bases between them. The CDR3 is 17 residues long. DNA for the CDR3: TGTGCCAGCAGTTCAACTTCCGACAGGACACGGGGCTATGGCTACACCTTC. It specifies CASSSTSDRTRGYGYTF.

The rearrangement joins TRBV13 to TRBJ1-6, with D uncertain. Trimming removed 0 bases at V and 7 bases at J, with 13 bases between. Germline CDR1 reads PRHDT; CDR2 reads FYEKMQ (reference sequence). This CDR3 region has 16 residues. CDR3 sequence (DNA): TGTGCCAGCAGCTTAGGTTCTAGGCGGGAGAATTCACCCCTCCACTTT. This codes for CASSLGSRRENSPLHF. Based on the CDR3 plus reference TRBV13 and TRBJ1-6, the full variable domain is AAGVIQSPRHLIKEKRETATLKCYPIPRHDTVYWYQQGPGQDPQFLISFYEKMQSDKGSIPDRFSAQQFSDYHSELNMSSLELGDSALYFCASSLGSRRENSPLHFGNGTRLTVT.

The chain has TRBV6-4 and TRBJ2-1; D is unclear. This CDR3 comprises 14 residues. Germline CDR1 is MRHNA and CDR2 is SNTAGT. The germline V and J ends were trimmed by 0 bases and 10 bases, with 13 bases remaining between them. The CDR3 DNA follows: TGTGCCAGCAGTGACTCGAGTCGGTCTACGGAGCAGTTCTTC. Encoded protein: CASSDSSRSTEQFF.

The chain couples TRBV15 to TRBJ2-5; D call uncertain. Germline assignment: CDR1 LNHNV and CDR2 YYDKDF (reference sequence). The V and J ends lost 0 bases and 2 bases respectively, with 7 bases between them. The CDR3 sequence is 14 residues long. CDR3: CATSRDNGQETQYF. Written as DNA, the CDR3 is TGTGCCACCAGCAGAGATAACGGGCAAGAGACCCAGTACTTC.